This T cell receptor beta chain was captured in a study of blood T cells in healthy people across ages. Primed by a sample-barcoded 5' primer and a J-beta primer mix, a second PCR proceeded for about 6 to 11 cycles. One entry per CDR3 protein, called by TCRdb with MiXCR from the 5' RACE reads. The sample has about 930,000 distinct CDR3 sequences; almost 30% are singletons. This clonotype was observed a handful of times. Germline CDR1 DFQATT, CDR2 SNEGSKA (reference sequence). This CDR3 has 12 amino acids. The V and J ends lost 3 bases and 2 bases respectively, with 8 bases between them. The sample was also linked to a second study, of T cells of mothers and their children.

The sequence was collected from a woman in her thirties or forties in good health. The chain recombines TRBV20-1 with TRBJ2-7, with a tentative D call TRBD1 (5 bases). Sequencing used blood. Here the CDR3 reads CSARGLTYEQYF. The DNA of the CDR3 is TGCAGTGCTAGGGGGCTGACCTACGAGCAGTACTTC.